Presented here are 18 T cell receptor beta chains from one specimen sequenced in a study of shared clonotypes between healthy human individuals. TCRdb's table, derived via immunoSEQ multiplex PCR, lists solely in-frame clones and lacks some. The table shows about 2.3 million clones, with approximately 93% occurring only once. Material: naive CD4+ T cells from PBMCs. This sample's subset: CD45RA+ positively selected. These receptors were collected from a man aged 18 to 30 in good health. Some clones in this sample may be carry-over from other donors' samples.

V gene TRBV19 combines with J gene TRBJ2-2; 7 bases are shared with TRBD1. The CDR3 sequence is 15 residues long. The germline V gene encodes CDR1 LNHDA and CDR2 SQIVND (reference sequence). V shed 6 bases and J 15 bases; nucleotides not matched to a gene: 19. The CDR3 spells CASSTGETQAAEVFF. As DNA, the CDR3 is TGTGCCAGTAGCACAGGGGAGACCCAAGCCGCCGAAGTGTTTTTT.

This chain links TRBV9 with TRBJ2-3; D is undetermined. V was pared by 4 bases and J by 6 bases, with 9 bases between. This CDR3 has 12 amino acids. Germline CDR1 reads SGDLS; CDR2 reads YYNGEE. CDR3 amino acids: CASSFRSDTQYF. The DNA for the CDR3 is TGTGCCAGCAGCTTCCGGTCCGATACGCAGTATTTT.

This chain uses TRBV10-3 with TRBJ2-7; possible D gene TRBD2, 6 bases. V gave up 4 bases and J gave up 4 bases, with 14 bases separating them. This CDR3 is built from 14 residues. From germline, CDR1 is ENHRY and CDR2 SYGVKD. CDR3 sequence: CAISAAGQTYEQYF. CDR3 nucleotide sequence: TGTGCCATCAGTGCCGCGGGGCAGACATACGAGCAGTACTTC.

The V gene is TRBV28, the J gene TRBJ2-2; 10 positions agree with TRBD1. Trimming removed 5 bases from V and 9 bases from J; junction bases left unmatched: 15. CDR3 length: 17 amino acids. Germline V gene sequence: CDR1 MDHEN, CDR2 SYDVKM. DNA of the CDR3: TGTGCCAGCAGTAACCGAATTTCGACAGGGGGCTCAAGGGAGCTGTTTTTT. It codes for CASSNRISTGGSRELFF. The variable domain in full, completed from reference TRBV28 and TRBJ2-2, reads DVKVTQSSRYLVKRTGEKVFLECVQDMDHENMFWYRQDPGLGLRLIYFSYDVKMKEKGDIPEGYSVSREKKERFSLILESASTNQTSMYLCASSNRISTGGSRELFFGEGSRLTVL.

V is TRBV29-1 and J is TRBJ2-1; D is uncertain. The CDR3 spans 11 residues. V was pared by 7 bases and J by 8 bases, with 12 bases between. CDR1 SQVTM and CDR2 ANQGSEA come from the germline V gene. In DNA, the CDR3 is TGCAGCGCGGGTAACGGAGATGAGCAGTTCTTC. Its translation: CSAGNGDEQFF.

Here the CDR3 reads CASSYSGKHEQFF. CDR3 in DNA: TGTGCCAGCAGCTATAGCGGGAAGCATGAGCAGTTCTTC. This chain links TRBV7-9 with TRBJ2-1, with 8 bases fitting TRBD2. CDR1 is SEHNR, CDR2 FQNEAQ, per germline (reference sequence). The trim removed 4 bases at V and 8 bases at J, leaving 4 bases unmatched. The CDR3 is 13 amino acids.

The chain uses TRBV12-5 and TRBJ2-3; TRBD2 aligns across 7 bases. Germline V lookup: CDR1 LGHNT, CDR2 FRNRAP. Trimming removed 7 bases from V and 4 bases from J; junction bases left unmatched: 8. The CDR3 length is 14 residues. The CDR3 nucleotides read TGTGCTAGTGCTACTCTGGGGGGGGCAGATACGCAGTATTTT. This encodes CASATLGGADTQYF.

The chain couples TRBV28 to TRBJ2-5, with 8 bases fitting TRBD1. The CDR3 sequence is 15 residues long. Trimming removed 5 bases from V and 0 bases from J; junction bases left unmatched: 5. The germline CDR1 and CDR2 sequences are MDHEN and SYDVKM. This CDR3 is CASSTRTGYQETQYF. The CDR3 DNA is TGTGCCAGCAGTACTCGGACAGGGTACCAAGAGACCCAGTACTTC. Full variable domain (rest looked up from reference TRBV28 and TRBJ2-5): DVKVTQSSRYLVKRTGEKVFLECVQDMDHENMFWYRQDPGLGLRLIYFSYDVKMKEKGDIPEGYSVSREKKERFSLILESASTNQTSMYLCASSTRTGYQETQYFGPGTRLLVL.

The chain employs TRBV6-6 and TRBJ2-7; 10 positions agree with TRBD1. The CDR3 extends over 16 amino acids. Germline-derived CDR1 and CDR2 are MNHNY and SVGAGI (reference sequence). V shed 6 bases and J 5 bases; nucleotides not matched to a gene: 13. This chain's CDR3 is CASSGARDRGGNEQYF. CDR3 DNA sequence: TGTGCCAGCAGCGGGGCCCGGGACAGGGGTGGTAACGAGCAGTACTTC.

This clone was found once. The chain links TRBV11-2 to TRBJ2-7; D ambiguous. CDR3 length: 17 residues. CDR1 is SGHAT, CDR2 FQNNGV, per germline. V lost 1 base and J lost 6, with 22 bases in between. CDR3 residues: CASSLVSLSIPLGEQYF. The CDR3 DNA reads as TGTGCCAGCAGCTTAGTGTCTTTGTCTATTCCTCTTGGCGAGCAGTACTTC.

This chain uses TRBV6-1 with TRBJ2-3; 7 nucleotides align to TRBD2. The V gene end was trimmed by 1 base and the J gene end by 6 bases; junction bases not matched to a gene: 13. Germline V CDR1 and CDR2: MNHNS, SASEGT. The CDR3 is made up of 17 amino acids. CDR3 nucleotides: TGTGCCAGCAGTGAAGGGTGGCTAGCGGTCAGTTGGGATACGCAGTATTTT. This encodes CASSEGWLAVSWDTQYF.

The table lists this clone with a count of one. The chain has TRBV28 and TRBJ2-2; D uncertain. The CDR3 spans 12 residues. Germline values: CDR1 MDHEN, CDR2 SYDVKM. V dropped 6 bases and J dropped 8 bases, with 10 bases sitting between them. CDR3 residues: CASRLPLGELFF. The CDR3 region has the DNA TGTGCCAGCAGACTACCCTTAGGGGAGCTGTTTTTT.

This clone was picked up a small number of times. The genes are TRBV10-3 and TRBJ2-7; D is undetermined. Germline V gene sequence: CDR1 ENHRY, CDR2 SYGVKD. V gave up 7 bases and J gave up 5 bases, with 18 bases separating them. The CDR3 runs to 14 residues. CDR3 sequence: CAITPTPGDHEQYF. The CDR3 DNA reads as TGTGCCATCACCCCTACCCCAGGAGATCACGAGCAGTACTTC.

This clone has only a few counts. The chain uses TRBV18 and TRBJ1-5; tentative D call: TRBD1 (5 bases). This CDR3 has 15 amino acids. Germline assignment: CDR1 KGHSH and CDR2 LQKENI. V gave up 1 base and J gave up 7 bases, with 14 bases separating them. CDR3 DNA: TGTGCCAGCTCACCACAGAACTACGGGGGACAGCCCCAGCATTTT. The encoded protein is CASSPQNYGGQPQHF.

CDR3 sequence reads: CASSTGNRGYTF. The DNA of the CDR3 is TGTGCCAGCAGTACAGGGAACAGGGGCTACACCTTC. The chain joins TRBV28 to TRBJ1-2, with D possibly TRBD1 on 6 matching bases. In germline, CDR1 is MDHEN, CDR2 SYDVKM. The germline V and J ends were trimmed by 5 bases and 8 bases, with 12 bases remaining between them. The CDR3 sequence is 12 residues long.

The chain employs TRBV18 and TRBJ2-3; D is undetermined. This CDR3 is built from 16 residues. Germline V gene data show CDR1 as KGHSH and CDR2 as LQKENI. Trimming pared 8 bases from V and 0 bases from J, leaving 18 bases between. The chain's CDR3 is CASRPAALASTDTQYF. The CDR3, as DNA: TGTGCCAGCCGACCGGCCGCCCTGGCGAGCACAGATACGCAGTATTTT.

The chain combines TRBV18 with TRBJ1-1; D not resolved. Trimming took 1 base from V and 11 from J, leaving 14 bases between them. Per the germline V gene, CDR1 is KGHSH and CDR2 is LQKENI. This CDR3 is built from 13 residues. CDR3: CASSPRPGWAAFF. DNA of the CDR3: TGTGCCAGCTCACCACGCCCGGGGTGGGCGGCTTTCTTT.

The CDR3 coding sequence is TGTGCCTCAGCCAAAAACTGGGGGGCCGTGGATCATGAGCAGTTCTTC. Protein product: CASAKNWGAVDHEQFF. The V and J genes are TRBV19 and TRBJ2-1; D may match TRBD1 or TRBD2 (6 bases each). This CDR3 region has 16 residues. Trimming left V 11 bases short and J 8 bases short, with 28 bases between. The germline CDR1 and CDR2 sequences are LNHDA and SQIVND (reference sequence).